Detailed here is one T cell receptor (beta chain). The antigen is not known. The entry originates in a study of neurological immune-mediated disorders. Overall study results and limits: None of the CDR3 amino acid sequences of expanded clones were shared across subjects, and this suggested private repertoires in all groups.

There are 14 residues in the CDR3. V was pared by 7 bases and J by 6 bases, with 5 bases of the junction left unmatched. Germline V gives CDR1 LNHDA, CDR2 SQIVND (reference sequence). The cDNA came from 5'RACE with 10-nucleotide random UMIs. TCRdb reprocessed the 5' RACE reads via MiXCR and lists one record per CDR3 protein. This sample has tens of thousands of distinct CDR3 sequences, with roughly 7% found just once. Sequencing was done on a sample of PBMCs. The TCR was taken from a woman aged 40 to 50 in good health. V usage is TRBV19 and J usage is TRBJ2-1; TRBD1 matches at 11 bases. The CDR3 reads CASKGDRGFNEQFF. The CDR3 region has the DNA TGTGCCAGTAAGGGGGACAGGGGGTTCAATGAGCAGTTCTTC. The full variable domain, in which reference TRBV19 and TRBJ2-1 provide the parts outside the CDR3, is DGGITQSPKYLFRKEGQNVTLSCEQNLNHDAMYWYRQDPGQGLRLIYYSQIVNDFQKGDIAEGYSVSREKKESFPLTVTSAQKNPTAFYLCASKGDRGFNEQFFGPGTRLTVL.